Sequencing of this T cell receptor beta chain was carried out in a study of T cell changes during pregnancy in multiple sclerosis. This clone was picked up one time. Germline V gene data show CDR1 as LNHDA and CDR2 as SQIVND (reference sequence). V lost 5 bases to trimming and J lost 5 bases, with 18 bases between them. This CDR3 has 16 amino acids. Sequencing was performed with immunoSEQ multiplex PCR; in TCRdb, only in-frame clones are kept and a portion is missing. The sample shows 60,000 to 70,000 clones, 91% of them seen only once. The rearrangement joins TRBV19 to TRBJ2-2; D perhaps matches TRBD2 (6 bases). The starting material was peripheral blood, obtained after pregnancy. This receptor was identified in a female donor in good health, enrolled as a control in a pregnancy study. The CDR3, as DNA: TGTGCCAGTAGTTTTTCGGCGGCGGGGAATACCGGGGAGCTGTTTTTT. Translation: CASSFSAAGNTGELFF.